The clone carrying this TCR beta chain was seen a single time. The identical CDR3 is also encoded by other nucleotide sequences in the sample. Per the germline V gene, CDR1 is LGHDT and CDR2 is YNNKEL (reference sequence). This CDR3 contains 13 residues. Deletions cut 1 base from V and 1 base from J, with 4 bases between. Assay: immunoSEQ multiplex PCR; the TCRdb copy retains only in-frame clones and omits some. The table has fewer than 90,000 clones, 70% to 90% seen once. The data belong to a study of control samples from healthy donors and cancer patients. The source of this sequence is a woman aged 50 to 60 in good health. The sequenced sample consisted of blood. V usage is TRBV3-1 (or the pseudogene TRBV3-2) and J usage is TRBJ1-1; D gene ambiguous. CDR3 nucleotides: TGTGCCAGCAGCCAAGGAAGGAACACTGAAGCTTTCTTT. Protein: CASSQGRNTEAFF.